This T cell receptor (beta chain) was sequenced for a study of metastatic and nonmetastatic thyroid tumors. Study details: A comparison of repertoires was made across blood and tumor or nodule tissue from malignant and benign thyroid patients. Study-wide points: For both blood and tumor, malignant thyroid tumors reportedly showed significantly higher TCR beta diversity than benign nodules did.

The CDR3 is 16 residues long. The ends lost 4 bases at V and 0 bases at J; junction bases unmatched: 8. CDR1 SGHRS and CDR2 YFSETQ come from the germline V gene. All patients reached thyroid surgery having received no treatment beforehand. A remark on this clone: The antigen is unknown.

In the original processing: Differences in CDR3 between clinicopathological groups were drawn on to build a classifier intended to discriminate distant-metastatic papillary thyroid cancer patients. MiXCR re-clonotyped the PCR reads for TCRdb. TCRdb, not the original authors, processed these V and J calls. Among about 11,000 clones listed, roughly 38% were seen once. The TCR sequence derives from a female donor with papillary thyroid cancer or a benign thyroid nodule (not recorded which). Some clones in this sample may be carry-over from other donors' samples. The chain combines TRBV5-1 with TRBJ1-2; 8 bases line up with TRBD1. Source material: tumor tissue. CDR3 coding DNA: TGCGCCAGCAGCGGGGGGACAGGATCTGCTAACTATGGCTACACCTTC. This translates into CASSGGTGSANYGYTF.